These 3 T cell receptor beta chains were all obtained from the same sample, sequenced in a study of post-analysis software for immune sequencing data. These receptors have no known antigen. Overall study findings and caveats: Elevated frequency relative to controls characterized roughly 5 TRBV segments in patients, TRBV5-6, TRBV5-1 and TRBV20-1 among them.

The TCR beta cDNA libraries contained unique molecular identifiers. One entry per CDR3 protein results from TCRdb running MiXCR on the PCR reads. Of a few hundred thousand distinct CDR3 sequences listed, approximately 31% are singletons. Sequencing was done on a sample of blood. These receptors were obtained from a girl aged 2-17 years with multiple sclerosis.

This clonotype was detected only a few times. The V and J genes are TRBV5-1 and TRBJ1-4; 7 bases are a match to TRBD1. CDR1 is SGHRS and CDR2 is YFSETQ in the germline V gene. The CDR3 totals 14 residues. The V and J ends lost 4 bases and 3 bases, in that order; junction bases with no gene match: 3. CDR3 region: CASSPGQPNEKLFF. CDR3 nucleotides: TGCGCCAGCAGCCCGGGACAGCCTAATGAAAAACTGTTTTTT.

This clonotype appeared many times. V and J are TRBV9 and TRBJ2-7, with 7 positions matching TRBD1. Per the germline V gene, CDR1 is SGDLS and CDR2 is YYNGEE. The CDR3 has 15 amino acids. The J segment lost 2 bases and the V segment lost 0 bases, leaving 5 bases of the junction unmatched. CDR3 region: CASSVATGQTYEQYF. CDR3 nucleotides: TGTGCCAGCAGCGTAGCTACGGGACAGACCTACGAGCAGTACTTC.

This chain joins TRBV13 and TRBJ2-5; D remains ambiguous. The CDR3 loop spans 17 amino acids. Germline CDR1 reads PRHDT; CDR2 reads FYEKMQ (reference sequence). Trimming took 2 bases from V and 3 from J, leaving 19 bases between them. The CDR3 here is CASSLFEVGVGEETQYF. The CDR3 DNA reads TGTGCCAGCAGCTTATTTGAAGTTGGGGTTGGGGAAGAGACCCAGTACTTC.